This TCR beta chain was sequenced in a study of blood T cell repertoires in COVID-19. Study-level background: Sites across the United States, Italy and Spain contributed samples from acute and convalescent COVID-19. Nucleic acid was either cDNA or gDNA, and it came from T cells, B-cell-depleted T cells, or PBMCs.

The method was immunoSEQ multiplex PCR; TCRdb's version includes in-frame clones alone and lacks a portion of them. The sample records around 470,000 clones, 89% being singletons. V lost 0 bases and J lost 7, with 9 bases in between. CDR3 length: 12 residues. CDR1 is GTSNPN, CDR2 SVGIG, per germline (reference sequence). The V gene is TRBV30, the J gene TRBJ1-2; a weak D match, TRBD1 (6 bases). The sample was peripheral blood. The TCR comes from a man aged 18 to 30 with COVID-19, enrolled during active disease. CDR3 loop: CAWSVSRGGYTF. As DNA, the CDR3 is TGTGCCTGGAGTGTCTCCAGGGGTGGCTACACCTTC.